This passage covers 6 T cell receptor beta chains from one sample sequenced in a study of blood T cell repertoires in COVID-19. Clones were read by immunoSEQ multiplex PCR, and TCRdb kept only the in-frame ones, dropping some. There are roughly 220,000 clones in the sample; approximately 82% occur only once, and about 15% lies in the top ten. Sequenced: PBMCs or T cells enriched from blood (not recorded which). These receptors were taken from a man aged 40-50 years who had recovered from COVID-19.

J is TRBJ1-2 and V is TRBV7-9; D is ambiguous. CDR1 and CDR2 (germline): SEHNR, FQNEAQ (reference sequence). The CDR3 extends over 14 amino acids. The ends were cut back, 1 base at V and 4 bases at J, with 10 bases in the middle. The CDR3 nucleotides are TGTGCCAGCAGCTTAGGAGTACGAGTCTATGGCTACACCTTC. Amino acid sequence: CASSLGVRVYGYTF. The whole variable domain, filled in from reference TRBV7-9 and TRBJ1-2, reads DTGVSQNPRHKITKRGQNVTFRCDPISEHNRLYWYRQTLGQGPEFLTYFQNEAQLEKSRLLSDRFSAERPKGSFSTLEIQRTEQGDSAMYLCASSLGVRVYGYTFGSGTRLTVV.

This clone is a singleton in its sample. V usage is TRBV11-3 and J usage is TRBJ2-3, with TRBD1 identical over 9 bases. V lost 4 bases, J lost 5 bases, and 7 bases stayed unmatched. The CDR3 runs 15 residues. CDR1 and CDR2 (germline): SGHNT, YENEEA. The CDR3 loop reads CASSSGQGREDTQYF. The CDR3 DNA reads TGTGCCAGCAGCTCGGGACAGGGCCGGGAAGATACGCAGTATTTT.

The rearrangement uses TRBV28 and TRBJ1-4; D possibly corresponds to TRBD1 (5 bases). Germline CDR1 is MDHEN and CDR2 is SYDVKM. This CDR3 region has 15 residues. V was clipped by 5 bases and J by 5 bases, with 15 bases between them. In DNA form, the CDR3 reads TGTGCCAGCAGTCTCTACGCGGGACCGAATGAAAAACTGTTTTTT. Amino acids: CASSLYAGPNEKLFF. Variable domain in full (rest from reference TRBV28 and TRBJ1-4): DVKVTQSSRYLVKRTGEKVFLECVQDMDHENMFWYRQDPGLGLRLIYFSYDVKMKEKGDIPEGYSVSREKKERFSLILESASTNQTSMYLCASSLYAGPNEKLFFGSGTQLSVL.

The J gene is TRBJ2-3, the V gene TRBV18; D is possibly TRBD1 (6 bases). In germline, CDR1 is KGHSH, CDR2 LQKENI. V was shortened by 8 bases and J by 4 bases, with 16 bases between the two germline ends. The CDR3 spans 14 residues. CDR3 nucleotides: TGTGCCAGCCTATTAATACAGGGTCCAGATACGCAGTATTTT. It is translated as CASLLIQGPDTQYF.

This clone appeared a few times. The chain uses TRBV25-1 and TRBJ1-2, with TRBD1 identical over 7 bases. CDR3 length: 16 residues. J was trimmed by 4 bases and V by 4 bases; bases with no gene match: 12. The V gene's germline CDR1 is MGHDK and CDR2 SYGVNS. The CDR3 spells CASSGRSGTAIYGYTF. The CDR3 nucleotides are TGTGCCAGCAGTGGGAGGTCCGGGACAGCGATCTATGGCTACACCTTC.

This clone was seen a few times. The chain carries TRBV6-5 and TRBJ2-1; tentative D call: TRBD1 (6 bases). Germline V gives CDR1 MNHEY, CDR2 SVGAGI. CDR3 length: 16 residues. V was shortened by 4 bases and J by 0 bases, with 13 bases between the two germline ends. The CDR3 coding sequence is TGTGCCAGCAGTTCCCAGGGGCGTAGCTCCTACAATGAGCAGTTCTTC. Protein: CASSSQGRSSYNEQFF.